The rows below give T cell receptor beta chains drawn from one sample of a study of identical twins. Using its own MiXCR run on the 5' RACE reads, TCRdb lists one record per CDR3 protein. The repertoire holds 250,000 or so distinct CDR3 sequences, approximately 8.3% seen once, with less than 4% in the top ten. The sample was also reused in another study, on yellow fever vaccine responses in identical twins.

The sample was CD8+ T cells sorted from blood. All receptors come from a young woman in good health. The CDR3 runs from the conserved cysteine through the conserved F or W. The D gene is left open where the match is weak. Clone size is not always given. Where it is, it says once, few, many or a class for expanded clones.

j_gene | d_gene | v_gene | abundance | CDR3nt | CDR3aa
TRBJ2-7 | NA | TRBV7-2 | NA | TGTGCCAGCAGCTTAGAGGGTGAGGTGGGCTACGAGCAGTACTTC | CASSLEGEVGYEQYF
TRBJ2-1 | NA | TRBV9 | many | TGTGCCAGCAGCGTATGGCGGGGAGTAGACAATGAGCAGTTCTTC | CASSVWRGVDNEQFF
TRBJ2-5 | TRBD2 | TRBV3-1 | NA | TGTGCCAGCAGCCAAGAGGCTAGCGGGAGTGAGACCCAGTACTTC | CASSQEASGSETQYF
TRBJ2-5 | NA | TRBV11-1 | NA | TGTGCCAGCAGCTTACCTGGCCTGGGGGCCGTCCCAAGGGAGACCCAGTACTTC | CASSLPGLGAVPRETQYF
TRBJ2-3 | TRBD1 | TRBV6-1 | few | TGTGCCAGCAGTACAGGGGGCTTGAGCACAGATACGCAGTATTTT | CASSTGGLSTDTQYF
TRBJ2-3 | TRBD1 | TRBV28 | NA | TGTGCCAGCAGTTTATGGACAGGGGGCGTCCCCACAGATACGCAGTATTTT | CASSLWTGGVPTDTQYF
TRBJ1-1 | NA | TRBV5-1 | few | TGCGCCAGCAGGAACGAGGGGGGCGCTGAAGCTTTCTTT | CASRNEGGAEAFF
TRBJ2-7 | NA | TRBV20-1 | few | TGCAGTGCCCCTAATACCTTCTCAGGGGAGCAGTACTTC | CSAPNTFSGEQYF
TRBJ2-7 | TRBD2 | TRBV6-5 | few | TGTGCCAGCAGTTACCCCGGGACTAGCGTATACGAGCAGTACTTC | CASSYPGTSVYEQYF
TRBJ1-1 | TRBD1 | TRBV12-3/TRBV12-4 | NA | TGTGCCAGCAGTCGGGACAGAGAAGCTTTCTTT | CASSRDREAFF
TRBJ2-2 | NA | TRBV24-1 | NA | TGTGCCACCAGTGATTTCAGGGACACCGGGGAGCTGTTTTTT | CATSDFRDTGELFF
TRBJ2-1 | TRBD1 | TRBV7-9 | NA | TGTGCCAGCGACAGGGACGGTGCCTTCTCTCTCTATGAGCAGTTCTTC | CASDRDGAFSLYEQFF
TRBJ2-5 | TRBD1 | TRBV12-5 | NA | TGTGCTAGTGGTTTAAGGACAGGGGGCGGAGAGACCCAGTACTTC | CASGLRTGGGETQYF
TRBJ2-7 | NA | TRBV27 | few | TGTGCCAGCAGTTTAGGGACACCGGGGGAGCAGTACTTC | CASSLGTPGEQYF
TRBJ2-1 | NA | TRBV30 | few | TGTGCCTGCGAGGGCGGGGTCGAGCAGTTCTTC | CACEGGVEQFF
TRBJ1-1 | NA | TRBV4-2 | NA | TGTGCCAGCAGCCAAGAGGAAGGGGCCAGAGGCACTGAAGCTTTCTTT | CASSQEEGARGTEAFF
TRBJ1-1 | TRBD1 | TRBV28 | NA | TGTGCCAGCAGTTTATGGGAGCGGGACAGGGTTGTTGCCCCCACTGAAGCTTTCTTT | CASSLWERDRVVAPTEAFF
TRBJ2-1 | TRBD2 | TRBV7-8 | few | TGTGCCAGCAGCTTAGAGGGCGGGAGGGCTTGGTACAATGAGCAGTTCTTC | CASSLEGGRAWYNEQFF
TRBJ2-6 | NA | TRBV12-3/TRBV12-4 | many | TGTGCCAGCAGTTTACGTGACGCGGGCTCTGGGGCCAACGTCCTGACTTTC | CASSLRDAGSGANVLTF
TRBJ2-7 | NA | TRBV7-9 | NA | TGTGCCATCCCCAGGCAGGGGGAGCAGTACTTC | CAIPRQGEQYF
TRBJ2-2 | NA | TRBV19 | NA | TGTGCCAGTACCAGGGGCGGGAGTGTCACCGGGGAGCTGTTTTTT | CASTRGGSVTGELFF
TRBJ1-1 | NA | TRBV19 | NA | TGTGCCAGTAGTATGGAGAACAAAGCTTTCTTT | CASSMENKAFF